This T cell receptor (beta chain) was identified in a study of T-cell memory formation after mild COVID-19. Each CDR3 protein is one row after TCRdb ran MiXCR on the 5' RACE reads. The sample gives 350,000 to 450,000 distinct CDR3 sequences, 25% to 30% of which show up once; 13% is in the top ten. The sample holds a few counts of this clonotype. Its antigen is not identified. Study outcomes and limitations: Cross-reactive memory apparently joined, as some responding clones appeared in pre-infection memory. Contracting clones from day 15 to 85 had balanced CD4/CD8; later expanders favoured CD4+.

The receptor comes from an adult woman who had mild COVID-19 (a few samples of this study predate the infection). Cell type and time point are not known. What was sequenced was PBMCs or a T cell subset sorted from them (not recorded which).

This chain's CDR3 is CASSSYEVGYF. The CDR3 nucleotides read TGTGCCAGCAGCTCGTATGAGGTTGGGTACTTC. This chain joins TRBV5-8 and TRBJ2-7; D is unclear. V was pared by 3 bases and J by 12 bases, with 13 bases between. The CDR3 contains 11 residues. Germline assignment: CDR1 SGHTS and CDR2 YDEGEE.